This TCR beta chain derives from a study of T cell responses to AZD1222 COVID-19 vaccine. Generated by immunoSEQ multiplex PCR, the TCRdb table keeps only in-frame clones and is missing some. The data hold about 120,000 clones, with roughly 90% observed a single time. The V gene lost 5 bases and the J gene lost 0 bases, with 16 bases spanning the gap. CDR1 is SGHDN and CDR2 is FVKESK in the germline V gene. There are 16 residues in the CDR3. This TCR was sampled from an adult who received the AZD1222 COVID-19 vaccine. Sample: peripheral blood, taken 28 days after the second AZD1222 dose. V and J are TRBV14 and TRBJ1-2, with D perhaps TRBD1 (5 bases). CDR3 region: CASSSREGLSNYGYTF. The CDR3 region has the DNA TGTGCCAGCAGCTCTCGTGAGGGACTTTCTAACTATGGCTACACCTTC.